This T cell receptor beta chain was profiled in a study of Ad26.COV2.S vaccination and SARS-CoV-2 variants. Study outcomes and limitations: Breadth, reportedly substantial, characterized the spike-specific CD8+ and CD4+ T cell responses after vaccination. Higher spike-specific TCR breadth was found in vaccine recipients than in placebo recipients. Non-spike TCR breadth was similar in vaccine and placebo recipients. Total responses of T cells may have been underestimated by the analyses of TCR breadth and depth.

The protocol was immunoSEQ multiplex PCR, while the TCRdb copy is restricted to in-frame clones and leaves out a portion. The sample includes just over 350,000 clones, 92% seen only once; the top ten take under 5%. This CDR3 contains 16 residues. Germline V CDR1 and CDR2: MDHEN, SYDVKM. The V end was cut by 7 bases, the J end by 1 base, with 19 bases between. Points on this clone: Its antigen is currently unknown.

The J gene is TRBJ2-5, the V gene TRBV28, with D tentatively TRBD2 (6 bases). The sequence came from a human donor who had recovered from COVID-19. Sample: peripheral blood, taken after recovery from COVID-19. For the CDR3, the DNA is TGTGCCAGCACCATACTTCGTCGGGGGATCCAAGAGACCCAGTACTTC. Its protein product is CASTILRRGIQETQYF. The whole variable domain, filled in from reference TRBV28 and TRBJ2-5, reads DVKVTQSSRYLVKRTGEKVFLECVQDMDHENMFWYRQDPGLGLRLIYFSYDVKMKEKGDIPEGYSVSREKKERFSLILESASTNQTSMYLCASTILRRGIQETQYFGPGTRLLVL.